The clone carrying this TCR beta chain was observed a handful of times. What it binds is not known. This record comes from a study of T cells in narcolepsy. Study-wide context: Donors had narcolepsy type 1 or type 2, or were healthy controls.

Points from the study as a whole: HCRT-specific and TRIB2-specific autoreactive clonotypes appeared among same-patient CSF and blood CD4+ clonotypes. Blood of same and different patients, but not healthy controls, reportedly held recurring autoreactive clonotypes.

Repertoires were generated with immunoSEQ multiplex PCR, while TCRdb's copy carries only in-frame clones and drops some. The table has 35,000 to 40,000 clones, 70% to 90% seen once. This clonotype was obtained from a human donor with narcolepsy. The sequencing sample was made of CD45RA- memory CD4+ T cells from PBMCs.

The CDR3 loop is CATKRERTVDKAAKNIQYF. The CDR3 DNA is TGTGCCACCAAGAGAGAGCGGACAGTGGACAAAGCAGCCAAAAACATTCAGTACTTC. The rearrangement joins TRBV4-2 to TRBJ2-4; the D gene is possibly TRBD1 (6 bases). V was shortened by 10 bases and J by 0 bases, with 28 bases between the two germline ends. CDR3 length: 19 residues. CDR1 and CDR2 (germline): LGHNA, YNFKEQ.